This T cell receptor (beta chain) comes out of a study of T cell repertoires in ileal Crohn's disease. Regarding the study as a whole: Mucosal expansions were suggested to be mainly CD8 T cells.

The V gene lost 5 bases and the J gene lost 6 bases, with 17 bases spanning the gap. CDR3 length equals 15 residues. Looked up from germline, CDR1 is SEHNR and CDR2 is FQNEAQ (reference sequence). The method was immunoSEQ multiplex PCR; TCRdb's version includes in-frame clones alone and lacks a portion of them. The sample holds under 7,000 clones, about 81% seen once. Concerning this clone: Its antigen is not known.

The receptor comes from an adult with Crohn's disease. This chain connects TRBV7-9 to TRBJ1-5, with D possibly being TRBD1 (6 bases). The sequenced material came from ileal tissue. The CDR3, as DNA: TGTGCCAGCAGCCCGGATGGGGGCCGTGGTCAGCCCCAGCATTTT. Translating gives CASSPDGGRGQPQHF.